Presented here are 31 T cell receptor beta chains from one specimen sequenced in a study of OX40 agonist ivuxolimab in advanced cancers. Clones were read by immunoSEQ multiplex PCR, and TCRdb kept only the in-frame ones, dropping some. The repertoire holds tens of thousands of clones, with less than 90% as singletons. This specimen consisted of CD4+ or CD8+ T cells sorted from blood, obtained in a trial of the OX40 agonist ivuxolimab. The source is an adult with an advanced solid tumor such as melanoma, head and neck, liver or kidney cancer.

The V and J genes are TRBV6-4 and TRBJ2-1; TRBD2 might be the D (5 bases). V lost 0 bases and J lost 9, with 12 bases in between. CDR1 is MRHNA and CDR2 is SNTAGT in the germline V gene. The CDR3 sequence is 14 residues long. CDR3 region: CASSDSNGDSEQFF. DNA for the CDR3: TGTGCCAGCAGTGACTCGAACGGGGATTCTGAGCAGTTCTTC.

The chain has TRBV7-3 and TRBJ2-2; D is undetermined. Trimming removed 5 bases from V and 11 bases from J, with 15 bases in between. The germline V gene has CDR1 SGHTA and CDR2 FQGTGA. There are 13 residues in the CDR3. The CDR3 DNA sequence: TGTGCCAGCAGCACGACGACTGGAACAGAGCTGTTTTTT. Protein sequence: CASSTTTGTELFF.

The rearrangement uses TRBV2 and TRBJ1-6, with a possible D match to TRBD1 (6 bases). Looked up from germline, CDR1 is SNHLY and CDR2 is FYNNEI. Trimming took 5 bases from V and 6 from J, leaving 14 bases between them. This CDR3 comprises 15 residues. CDR3 amino acids: CASSLGGRGNSPLHF. CDR3 DNA sequence: TGTGCCAGCAGTCTCGGTGGCAGGGGTAATTCACCCCTCCACTTT.

The chain has TRBV6-4 and TRBJ2-3, with 8 bases that match TRBD2. Unmatched junction bases numbered 6, after V lost 4 bases and J lost 3 bases. The length of the CDR3 is 15 residues. CDR1 and CDR2 from the germline V gene are MRHNA and SNTAGT. The CDR3 DNA sequence: TGTGCCAGCAGTGCGAGCGGGAGATCGACAGATACGCAGTATTTT. This encodes CASSASGRSTDTQYF.

The chain recombines TRBV11-2 with TRBJ1-2; TRBD1 is a possible D gene (5 bases). V was trimmed by 5 bases and J by 2 bases, leaving 15 bases between them. CDR3 size: 15 residues. CDR1 SGHAT and CDR2 FQNNGV come from the germline V gene. The chain's CDR3 is CASSPDWGVNYGYTF. CDR3 DNA sequence: TGTGCCAGCAGCCCAGATTGGGGGGTGAACTATGGCTACACCTTC.

The CDR3 region is CASSFLAGGNYEQYF. As DNA, the CDR3 is TGCGCCAGCAGCTTCTTAGCGGGAGGAAATTACGAGCAGTACTTC. The rearrangement links TRBV5-1 to TRBJ2-7, with TRBD2 identical over 10 bases. Germline V gene data show CDR1 as SGHRS and CDR2 as YFSETQ. The CDR3 sequence is 15 residues long. Trimming removed 2 bases from V and 4 bases from J; junction bases left unmatched: 6.

This clone showed up just a few times. The CDR3 reads CASSWRGTISEQYF. As DNA, the CDR3 is TGTGCCAGCAGTTGGCGGGGGACAATTTCCGAGCAGTACTTC. The rearrangement uses TRBV6-1 and TRBJ2-7, with a weak D call TRBD2 (7 bases). Germline CDR1 MNHNS, CDR2 SASEGT. Trimming stripped 5 bases from V and 6 bases from J, with 17 bases between. The CDR3 runs to 14 residues.

This clone was detected a few times. The gene calls are TRBV27 and TRBJ2-7; 10 bases agree with TRBD2. The trim removed 5 bases at V and 2 bases at J, leaving 3 bases unmatched. This CDR3 is 14 amino acids long. Germline V CDR1 and CDR2: MNHEY, SMNVEV (reference sequence). The CDR3, as DNA: TGTGCCAGCAGTGGACTAGCGGAGACCTACGAGCAGTACTTC. Residues: CASSGLAETYEQYF.

This clone showed up just once. This chain uses TRBV5-4 with TRBJ2-3, with D hard to call. With 0 bases removed from V and 2 bases from J, the gap between germline ends came to 7 bases. Per the germline V gene, CDR1 is SGHNT and CDR2 is YYREEE (reference sequence). This CDR3 region has 14 residues. CDR3 protein: CASSLGQDTDTQYF. CDR3 bases: TGTGCCAGCAGCTTGGGGCAGGACACAGATACGCAGTATTTT.

The CDR3 DNA reads as TGTGCCAGCAGCTCTCATTCCGGAAGGACAGTCAATCAGCCCCAGCATTTT. The encoded protein is CASSSHSGRTVNQPQHF. The V call is TRBV7-8, the J call TRBJ1-5; D is possibly TRBD1 (6 bases). Trimming removed 4 bases from V and 3 bases from J, with 19 bases in between. CDR3 size: 17 residues. Germline loops: CDR1 SGHVS, CDR2 FQNEAQ.

The chain couples TRBV18 to TRBJ2-7; possible D gene TRBD1, 6 bases. Germline V gene sequence: CDR1 KGHSH, CDR2 LQKENI. The CDR3 is 14 residues long. The ends were cut back, 3 bases at V and 0 bases at J, with 9 bases in the middle. CDR3 sequence reads: CASSPGTTSYEQYF. CDR3 coding DNA: TGTGCCAGCTCACCGGGGACAACCTCCTACGAGCAGTACTTC.

The chain links TRBV6-6 to TRBJ2-7; D perhaps matches TRBD2 (5 bases). Trimming removed 2 bases from V and 4 bases from J, with 9 bases in between. This CDR3 comprises 13 residues. Germline lookup yields CDR1 MNHNY and CDR2 SVGAGI (reference sequence). CDR3 sequence: CASSYGWEYEQYF. CDR3 coding DNA: TGTGCCAGCAGTTACGGGTGGGAGTACGAGCAGTACTTC.

The CDR3 DNA is TGCGCCAGCAGCCCTTTCACCGCGGGCACCGGGGAGCTGTTTTTT. As protein: CASSPFTAGTGELFF. The chain combines TRBV4-1 with TRBJ2-2; a weak D match, TRBD2 (5 bases). Germline CDR1 MGHRA, CDR2 YSYEKL. Trimming took off 4 bases at V and 4 bases at J, with 13 bases between the two ends. The CDR3 is made up of 15 amino acids.

This chain links TRBV6-6 with TRBJ2-7; TRBD1 matches at 7 bases. The CDR3 contains 15 residues. The germline V gene encodes CDR1 MNHNY and CDR2 SVGAGI (reference sequence). J gave up 2 bases and V 6 bases, and 10 bases lay outside the gene matches. Here the CDR3 DNA reads TGTGCCAGCAGCCTTCACACAGGGGAAGCCTACGAGCAGTACTTC. It codes for CASSLHTGEAYEQYF.

The chain uses TRBV5-6 and TRBJ1-6; 8 nucleotides align to TRBD1. CDR1 SGHDT and CDR2 YYEEEE come from the germline V gene. This CDR3 is built from 14 residues. V lost 4 bases and J lost 9; bases outside the gene matches: 6. CDR3 in DNA: TGTGCCAGCAGCATCAGGGGGCGCGGTTCACCCCTCCACTTT. Its protein product is CASSIRGRGSPLHF.

The chain has TRBV28 and TRBJ2-1, with D hard to call. V lost 4 bases to trimming and J lost 3 bases, with 13 bases between them. CDR3 length: 15 amino acids. Germline values: CDR1 MDHEN, CDR2 SYDVKM. CDR3 sequence (DNA): TGTGCCAGCAGTTCCCAGGTAAAATACTACAATGAGCAGTTCTTC. Translated, it gives CASSSQVKYYNEQFF. Combining the CDR3 with reference TRBV28 and TRBJ2-1 gives the whole variable domain DVKVTQSSRYLVKRTGEKVFLECVQDMDHENMFWYRQDPGLGLRLIYFSYDVKMKEKGDIPEGYSVSREKKERFSLILESASTNQTSMYLCASSSQVKYYNEQFFGPGTRLTVL.

This chain links TRBV19 with TRBJ2-2; D remains ambiguous. The CDR3 contains 13 residues. Germline V gives CDR1 LNHDA, CDR2 SQIVND (reference sequence). V was clipped by 3 bases and J by 4 bases, with 6 bases between them. The CDR3 nucleotides are TGTGCCAGTAGTATCGATACCACCGGGGAGCTGTTTTTT. It encodes CASSIDTTGELFF. Looking up the rest from reference TRBV19 and TRBJ2-2 gives the full variable domain: DGGITQSPKYLFRKEGQNVTLSCEQNLNHDAMYWYRQDPGQGLRLIYYSQIVNDFQKGDIAEGYSVSREKKESFPLTVTSAQKNPTAFYLCASSIDTTGELFFGEGSRLTVL.

The chain links TRBV19 to TRBJ2-3, with D perhaps given as TRBD1 or TRBD2 (5 bases each). In germline, CDR1 is LNHDA, CDR2 SQIVND (reference sequence). V was shortened by 5 bases and J by 6 bases, with 18 bases between the two germline ends. The CDR3 extends over 15 amino acids. CDR3 sequence reads: CASSFPGTTGDTQYF. CDR3 coding DNA: TGTGCCAGTAGTTTCCCAGGGACCACGGGGGATACGCAGTATTTT.

V gene TRBV6-4 combines with J gene TRBJ2-5, with 10 positions matching TRBD1. The end of the DNA aligns better with TRBJ2-7, so the J call may be wrong. The CDR3 has 15 residues. The V gene's germline CDR1 is MRHNA and CDR2 SNTAGT. CDR3 sequence: CASSDRDRGYYEQYF. The CDR3 region has the DNA TGTGCCAGCAGTGATAGGGACAGGGGCTACTACGAGCAGTACTTC.

The rearrangement uses TRBV6-6 and TRBJ1-1, with TRBD1 as a possible D gene (6 bases). The CDR3 is made up of 15 amino acids. The ends were cut back, 0 bases at V and 3 bases at J, with 11 bases in the middle. CDR1 and CDR2 (germline): MNHNY, SVGAGI (reference sequence). CDR3 protein: CASSYSVRGDTEAFF. Here the CDR3 DNA reads TGTGCCAGCAGTTACTCGGTCAGGGGTGACACTGAAGCTTTCTTT.

This rearrangement joins TRBV28 to TRBJ1-4; D not certain. This CDR3 has 12 amino acids. V lost 7 bases and J lost 5, with 8 bases in between. Per the germline V gene, CDR1 is MDHEN and CDR2 is SYDVKM. This chain's CDR3 is CASNHGNEKLFF. CDR3 sequence (DNA): TGTGCCAGCAATCACGGAAATGAAAAACTGTTTTTT.

This clone was found once. The chain has TRBV28 and TRBJ2-3; 9 bases are a match to TRBD1. CDR3 length: 18 amino acids. V trimming: 3 bases; J trimming: 0 bases; junction bases outside the gene matches: 10. Germline CDR1 reads MDHEN; CDR2 reads SYDVKM. For the CDR3, the DNA is TGTGCCAGCAGTTTCGGGTCGGTGACAGGGGGGAGCACAGATACGCAGTATTTT. Protein product: CASSFGSVTGGSTDTQYF.

This chain uses TRBV5-1 with TRBJ1-3; D perhaps matches TRBD1 (5 bases). The CDR3 is 15 residues long. Germline CDR1 is SGHRS and CDR2 is YFSETQ. V was cut by 0 bases and J by 2 bases, with 9 bases left in between. The CDR3, as DNA: TGCGCCAGCAGCTTGGGGGCAGGGACTGGAAACACCATATATTTT. Protein: CASSLGAGTGNTIYF.

As for this clone: The same CDR3 also results from other DNA sequences found in this sample. The genes are TRBV20-1 and TRBJ2-1; 7 nucleotides align to TRBD2. After removal of 3 bases from V and 7 bases from J, the junction contained 0 bases not matched to a gene. The V gene's germline CDR1 is DFQATT and CDR2 SNEGSKA (reference sequence). This CDR3 has 11 amino acids. CDR3 nucleotides: TGCAGTGCTAGGGGGGGGAATGAGCAGTTCTTC. Its protein is CSARGGNEQFF.

The sample holds one count of this clone. The gene calls are TRBV6-5 and TRBJ1-2; 7 nucleotides match TRBD1. Germline-derived CDR1 and CDR2 are MNHEY and SVGAGI. The CDR3 length is 14 residues. V trimming: 0 bases; J trimming: 9 bases; junction bases outside the gene matches: 7. The CDR3 coding sequence is TGTGCCAGCAGTTACTCGGGGCAGGGGGAGAGCTACACCTTC. Protein product: CASSYSGQGESYTF.

The genes are TRBV9 and TRBJ1-6, with no clear D. Per the germline V gene, CDR1 is SGDLS and CDR2 is YYNGEE. Deletions cut 5 bases from V and 7 bases from J, with 13 bases between. The CDR3 extends over 14 amino acids. The chain's CDR3 is CASSTDYGNSPLHF. CDR3 bases: TGTGCCAGCAGTACGGATTATGGGAATTCACCCCTCCACTTT.

The chain couples TRBV28 to TRBJ2-1; a possible D gene is TRBD1 (6 bases). V dropped 1 base and J dropped 9 bases, with 7 bases sitting between them. Germline-derived CDR1 and CDR2 are MDHEN and SYDVKM. The CDR3 has 12 residues. The CDR3 loop is CASSLLQGEQFF. The CDR3 region has the DNA TGTGCCAGCAGTTTATTACAGGGTGAGCAGTTCTTC.

The CDR3 reads CSVEPWRRGNEQYF. CDR3 coding DNA: TGCAGCGTTGAGCCCTGGCGGAGGGGGAACGAGCAGTACTTC. The chain combines TRBV29-1 with TRBJ2-7; the D call may be TRBD1 or TRBD2 (6 bases each). CDR1 and CDR2 from the germline V gene are SQVTM and ANQGSEA. The CDR3 totals 14 residues. Trimming shortened V by 3 bases and J by 5 bases, and 17 bases separated the two germline ends.

By frequency in the sample, this clone is medium-sized. The rearrangement uses TRBV2 and TRBJ1-6; TRBD1 agrees at 10 bases. Germline CDR1 is SNHLY and CDR2 is FYNNEI. V dropped 6 bases and J dropped 10; count of bases not matched to a gene: 9. The length of the CDR3 is 15 residues. CDR3 bases: TGTGCCAGCAGAAACTTCCGGGACAGGGGCTCACCCCTCCACTTT. Its translation is CASRNFRDRGSPLHF.

The V and J genes are TRBV5-1 and TRBJ2-7, with D possibly matching TRBD1 (6 bases). The CDR3 has 14 residues. V shed 3 bases and J shed 5 bases, with 15 bases lying between them. Germline V gene lookup returns CDR1 SGHRS and CDR2 YFSETQ. CDR3 in DNA: TGCGCCAGCAGCTCGGCCGACAGGTTGGACGAGCAGTACTTC. This encodes CASSSADRLDEQYF. The full variable domain, with the rest looked up from reference TRBV5-1 and TRBJ2-7, is KAGVTQTPRYLIKTRGQQVTLSCSPISGHRSVSWYQQTPGQGLQFLFEYFSETQRNKGNFPGRFSGRQFSNSRSEMNVSTLELGDSALYLCASSSADRLDEQYFGPGTRLTVT.

The rearrangement uses TRBV5-1 and TRBJ2-1; D call uncertain. Per germline, CDR1 SGHRS and CDR2 YFSETQ. The CDR3 has 12 amino acids. The V end lost 4 bases, the J end lost 10 bases, and 12 bases lay between the germline ends. The CDR3 DNA follows: TGCGCCAGCAGCCGAATAGTAAGCGAGCAGTTCTTC. It translates to CASSRIVSEQFF.